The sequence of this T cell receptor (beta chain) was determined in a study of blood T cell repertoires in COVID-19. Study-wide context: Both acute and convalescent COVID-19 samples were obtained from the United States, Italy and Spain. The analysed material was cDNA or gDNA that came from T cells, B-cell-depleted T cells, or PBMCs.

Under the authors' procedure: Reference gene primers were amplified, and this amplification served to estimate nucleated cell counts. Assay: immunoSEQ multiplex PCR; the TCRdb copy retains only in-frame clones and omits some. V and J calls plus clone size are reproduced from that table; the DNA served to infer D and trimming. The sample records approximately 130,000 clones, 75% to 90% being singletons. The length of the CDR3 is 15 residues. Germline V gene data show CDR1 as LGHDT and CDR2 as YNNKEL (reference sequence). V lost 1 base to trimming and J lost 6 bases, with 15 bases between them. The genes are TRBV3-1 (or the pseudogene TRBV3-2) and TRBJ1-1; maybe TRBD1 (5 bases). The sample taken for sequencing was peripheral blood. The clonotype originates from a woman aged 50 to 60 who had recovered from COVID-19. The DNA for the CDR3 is TGTGCCAGCAGCCAAGTAGGAGGGGCCGTGGCTGAAGCTTTCTTT. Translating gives CASSQVGGAVAEAFF.